Shown below are 32 T cell receptor beta chains from a single sample sequenced in a study of shared clonotypes between healthy human individuals. Sequenced by immunoSEQ multiplex PCR; TCRdb stores in-frame clones only, minus some. The sample shows approximately 1,500,000 clones, 95% to 99% of them seen only once. Sequenced: naive CD4+ T cells sorted from blood. Subset described: CD45RA+ positively selected. These receptor sequences come from a man between 25 and 39 years old in good health.

CDR3 in DNA: TGTGCCAGCAGCTTAGAGGGACTAGCCAAAAACATTCAGTACTTC. Translated, it gives CASSLEGLAKNIQYF. The chain combines TRBV11-2 with TRBJ2-4; tentative D call: TRBD2 (6 bases). Per the germline V gene, CDR1 is SGHAT and CDR2 is FQNNGV. The CDR3 has 15 amino acids. Trimming removed 0 bases from V and 0 bases from J, with 6 bases in between.

The chain employs TRBV28 and TRBJ2-3; D may match TRBD1 or TRBD2 (5 bases each). The CDR3 totals 15 residues. Germline V CDR1 and CDR2: MDHEN, SYDVKM. Trimming took off 4 bases at V and 1 base at J, with 12 bases between the two ends. Here the CDR3 reads CASSSWDLRTDTQYF. CDR3 bases: TGTGCCAGCAGTTCCTGGGACCTACGCACAGATACGCAGTATTTT.

This clone was recorded once. V gene TRBV15 combines with J gene TRBJ2-2, with 10 nucleotides matching TRBD2. Germline CDR1 LNHNV, CDR2 YYDKDF (reference sequence). Trimming took 1 base from V and 0 from J; bases not matched to a gene: 2. CDR3 length equals 17 residues. The CDR3 loop reads CATSRGTSGTNTGELFF. CDR3 nucleotide sequence: TGTGCCACCAGCAGAGGAACTAGCGGGACGAACACCGGGGAGCTGTTTTTT.

As regards this clone: Additional DNA sequences in this sample encode the identical CDR3. J is TRBJ2-3 and V is TRBV9, with 7 positions matching TRBD1. The CDR3 extends over 14 amino acids. With 2 bases clipped from V and 3 bases from J, the junction kept 3 bases outside the gene matches. From germline, CDR1 is SGDLS and CDR2 YYNGEE. CDR3 loop: CASSVLQGTDTQYF. The CDR3 DNA reads as TGTGCCAGCAGCGTCTTACAGGGGACAGATACGCAGTATTTT.

J is TRBJ2-1 and V is TRBV9; weak D call: TRBD2 (6 bases). CDR1 is SGDLS and CDR2 is YYNGEE in the germline V gene. V was cut by 3 bases and J by 7 bases, with 17 bases left in between. The CDR3 extends over 15 amino acids. CDR3 in amino acids: CASSAKRDFINEQFF. As DNA, the CDR3 is TGTGCCAGCAGCGCAAAACGGGACTTTATAAATGAGCAGTTCTTC.

The chain combines TRBV7-8 with TRBJ1-5; 8 bases match TRBD1. The CDR3 loop spans 15 amino acids. After removal of 4 bases from V and 4 bases from J, the junction contained 6 bases not matched to a gene. Germline CDR1 is SGHVS and CDR2 is FQNEAQ. CDR3 DNA: TGTGCCAGCAGCTCCTCAGGGGGCCCGAATCAGCCCCAGCATTTT. Its translation: CASSSSGGPNQPQHF.

V usage is TRBV28 and J usage is TRBJ2-5; TRBD2 aligns across 8 bases. Trimming at V came to 7 bases and at J to 7 bases, leaving 8 bases not matched to a gene. Germline CDR1 and CDR2: MDHEN and SYDVKM. This CDR3 is built from 13 residues. Here the CDR3 reads CASTRGGSGTQYF. DNA of the CDR3: TGTGCCAGCACCCGGGGGGGATCGGGGACCCAGTACTTC.

The chain couples TRBV7-8 to TRBJ2-1; TRBD1 or TRBD2 may be the D gene (7 bases each). The CDR3 has 16 amino acids. V was clipped by 0 bases and J by 6 bases, with 15 bases between them. Per germline, CDR1 SGHVS and CDR2 FQNEAQ. The CDR3 region has the DNA TGTGCCAGCAGCTTAGCGAGGGCAGGGGGGGGCAATGAGCAGTTCTTC. It is translated as CASSLARAGGGNEQFF.

The chain carries TRBV5-1 and TRBJ2-1; 8 nucleotides line up with TRBD1. From germline, CDR1 is SGHRS and CDR2 YFSETQ. The CDR3 has 16 residues. The V segment lost 4 bases and the J segment 2 bases; nucleotides outside the gene matches: 8. CDR3 loop: CASSHGTGLTYNEQFF. CDR3 coding DNA: TGCGCCAGCAGCCACGGGACAGGTCTGACCTACAATGAGCAGTTCTTC.

The chain carries TRBV6-5 and TRBJ2-5; 7 nucleotides match TRBD2. The germline CDR1 and CDR2 sequences are MNHEY and SVGAGI. The CDR3 is 12 amino acids. The trim removed 11 bases at V and 1 base at J, leaving 4 bases unmatched. CDR3 sequence reads: CAAGLFQETQYF. In DNA, the CDR3 is TGTGCCGCGGGACTATTCCAAGAGACCCAGTACTTC.

The chain links TRBV9 to TRBJ1-2; TRBD1 is a possible D gene (6 bases). Germline CDR1 SGDLS, CDR2 YYNGEE. Deletions cut 0 bases from V and 4 bases from J, with 10 bases between. This CDR3 region has 14 residues. The CDR3 nucleotides are TGTGCCAGCAGCGTAGAGGACAGAAGCTATGGCTACACCTTC. Translated: CASSVEDRSYGYTF. The whole variable domain, remainder taken from reference TRBV9 and TRBJ1-2, is DSGVTQTPKHLITATGQRVTLRCSPRSGDLSVYWYQQSLDQGLQFLIQYYNGEERAKGNILERFSAQQFPDLHSELNLSSLELGDSALYFCASSVEDRSYGYTFGSGTRLTVV.

The chain employs TRBV18 and TRBJ2-7; 13 nucleotides agree with TRBD2. The trim removed 0 bases at V and 3 bases at J, leaving 11 bases unmatched. The CDR3 spans 19 residues. The V gene's germline CDR1 is KGHSH and CDR2 LQKENI. In nucleotides, the CDR3 is TGTGCCAGCTCACCACCGGGACTAGCGGGATCAAAATCCTACTACGAGCAGTACTTC. This translates into CASSPPGLAGSKSYYEQYF.

The rearrangement uses TRBV4-3 and TRBJ2-1, with a tentative D call TRBD2 (6 bases). Germline-derived CDR1 and CDR2 are LGHNA and YSLEER. V lost 0 bases to trimming and J lost 7 bases, with 16 bases between them. The CDR3 is made up of 16 amino acids. This CDR3 reads CASSQDHGLRFNEQFF. In DNA, the CDR3 is TGCGCCAGCAGCCAAGATCACGGACTAAGGTTTAATGAGCAGTTCTTC.

The rearrangement uses TRBV2 and TRBJ1-2, with TRBD1 matching over 8 bases. V lost 5 bases, J lost 3 bases, and 5 bases stayed unmatched. This CDR3 is built from 14 residues. The germline V gene encodes CDR1 SNHLY and CDR2 FYNNEI. The CDR3 sequence: CASSIQGADYGYTF. The CDR3 region has the DNA TGTGCCAGCAGTATCCAGGGGGCGGACTATGGCTACACCTTC.

The chain combines TRBV7-8 with TRBJ2-7, with 7 bases matching TRBD1. Looked up from germline, CDR1 is SGHVS and CDR2 is FQNEAQ. This CDR3 contains 15 residues. V was pared by 0 bases and J by 0 bases, with 2 bases of the junction left unmatched. CDR3 coding DNA: TGTGCCAGCAGCTTAGCTGGGACAGCCTCCTACGAGCAGTACTTC. It translates to CASSLAGTASYEQYF.

The chain combines TRBV25-1 with TRBJ1-3; D is unresolved. The germline V gene encodes CDR1 MGHDK and CDR2 SYGVNS. The CDR3 totals 14 residues. Trimming shortened V by 1 base and J by 9 bases, and 13 bases separated the two germline ends. Here the CDR3 DNA reads TGTGCCAGCAGTGAATCGGTGCAGGCGGGCACCATATATTTT. This translates into CASSESVQAGTIYF.

The CDR3 DNA is TGTGCCAGCAGCTTAGTAATCGGCAGGACGCAGTGGGAGACCCAGTACTTC. Its protein product is CASSLVIGRTQWETQYF. The chain links TRBV11-2 to TRBJ2-5; D remains ambiguous. This CDR3 is built from 17 residues. Between the trimmed V and J ends, which lost 1 base and 5 bases, there was a span of 20 bases. Germline values: CDR1 SGHAT, CDR2 FQNNGV. The full variable domain, with the rest looked up from reference TRBV11-2 and TRBJ2-5, is EAGVAQSPRYKIIEKRQSVAFWCNPISGHATLYWYQQILGQGPKLLIQFQNNGVVDDSQLPKDRFSAERLKGVDSTLKIQPAKLEDSAVYLCASSLVIGRTQWETQYFGPGTRLLVL.

Of note for this clone: The identical CDR3 is also encoded by other nucleotide sequences in the sample. The chain links TRBV7-3 to TRBJ1-2; 8 bases align to TRBD1. Unmatched junction bases numbered 2, after V lost 4 bases and J lost 4 bases. CDR3 size: 13 residues. From germline, CDR1 is SGHTA and CDR2 FQGTGA. The chain's CDR3 is CASSSGQGYGYTF. For the CDR3, the DNA is TGTGCCAGCAGCTCCGGACAGGGCTATGGCTACACCTTC.

The chain joins TRBV2 to TRBJ2-3; D might be TRBD1 or TRBD2, each matching 6 bases. Germline values: CDR1 SNHLY, CDR2 FYNNEI. The CDR3 spans 14 residues. V shed 8 bases and J shed 6 bases, with 18 bases lying between them. The CDR3 nucleotides are TGTGCCAGCGAGGCCACCGGGGGCAGTGATACGCAGTATTTT. Its translation is CASEATGGSDTQYF.

To note about this clone: This sample also contains other DNA sequences that code for the same CDR3. The chain combines TRBV7-2 with TRBJ2-5; D unresolved. Germline CDR1 and CDR2: SGHTA and FQGNSA. This CDR3 is built from 13 residues. Trimming took 5 bases from V and 3 from J, leaving 10 bases between them. The CDR3 here is CASSRGLEETQYF. As DNA, the CDR3 is TGTGCCAGCAGCCGAGGATTAGAAGAGACCCAGTACTTC.

This clone was recorded only once. The chain carries TRBV11-2 and TRBJ2-7; no definite D call. Germline V gives CDR1 SGHAT, CDR2 FQNNGV. V gave up 1 base and J gave up 8 bases, with 6 bases separating them. This CDR3 comprises 11 residues. The CDR3, as DNA: TGTGCCAGCAGCTTAGGATTGAAGCAGTACTTC. Its protein is CASSLGLKQYF.

About this clone: The junction departs from germline at one end; a sequencing error may be responsible. The V gene is TRBV20-1, the J gene TRBJ2-4; D might be TRBD2 (6 bases). Germline-derived CDR1 and CDR2 are DFQATT and SNEGSKA (reference sequence). The CDR3 has 11 residues. The CDR3, as DNA: TGCAGTGCTAGAGATCCGACTAGAGGCCACTTC. Translated: CSARDPTRGHF.

The gene calls are TRBV5-1 and TRBJ2-3, with D unresolved. This CDR3 comprises 15 residues. Trimming took off 2 bases at V and 0 bases at J, with 10 bases between the two ends. Per the germline V gene, CDR1 is SGHRS and CDR2 is YFSETQ. The CDR3 here is CASSLDWVSTDTQYF. For the CDR3, the DNA is TGCGCCAGCAGCTTAGACTGGGTGAGCACAGATACGCAGTATTTT.

The chain couples TRBV19 to TRBJ2-2; D perhaps matches TRBD1 (7 bases). V was shortened by 5 bases and J by 2 bases, with 18 bases between the two germline ends. From germline, CDR1 is LNHDA and CDR2 SQIVND (reference sequence). The CDR3 length is 17 residues. CDR3 coding DNA: TGTGCCAGTAGTGACCCCCCAGGGGGGCTCAACACCGGGGAGCTGTTTTTT. This encodes CASSDPPGGLNTGELFF.

The genes are TRBV10-3 and TRBJ2-1; 12 nucleotides align to TRBD2. Germline CDR1 and CDR2: ENHRY and SYGVKD. After removal of 8 bases from V and 8 bases from J, the junction contained 22 bases not matched to a gene. The CDR3 sequence is 19 residues long. CDR3 bases: TGTGCCATCGCCACATACGAGTCGCTCGGGACTAGCGGGCTTTATGAGCAGTTCTTC. Translated: CAIATYESLGTSGLYEQFF.

This clone came up once. This chain links TRBV6-6 with TRBJ2-7; 9 bases map to TRBD1. Germline V CDR1 and CDR2: MNHNY, SVGAGI (reference sequence). J gave up 7 bases and V 2 bases, and 12 bases lay outside the gene matches. CDR3 length equals 16 residues. CDR3 amino acids: CASSYPTGGPLREQYF. In DNA, the CDR3 is TGTGCCAGCAGTTACCCGACAGGGGGTCCACTTCGGGAGCAGTACTTC.

The gene calls are TRBV29-1 and TRBJ2-1; tentatively, D is TRBD2 (5 bases). The germline V gene has CDR1 SQVTM and CDR2 ANQGSEA. V shed 7 bases and J shed 0 bases, with 13 bases lying between them. The CDR3 loop spans 14 amino acids. The CDR3 region is CSGGLGSSYNEQFF. The CDR3 nucleotides read TGCAGCGGCGGGTTGGGGAGCTCCTACAATGAGCAGTTCTTC.

The chain links TRBV5-4 to TRBJ2-2; D gene unclear. The CDR3 covers 15 residues. Germline CDR1 and CDR2: SGHNT and YYREEE (reference sequence). V was trimmed by 2 bases and J by 0 bases, leaving 8 bases between them. The CDR3 region is CASSFGPPNTGELFF. The CDR3 DNA reads as TGTGCCAGCAGCTTCGGGCCACCGAACACCGGGGAGCTGTTTTTT.

The chain uses TRBV2 and TRBJ1-1, with D possibly being TRBD1 (5 bases). V was shortened by 7 bases and J by 1 base, with 13 bases between the two germline ends. This CDR3 has 14 residues. Germline-derived CDR1 and CDR2 are SNHLY and FYNNEI. The CDR3 sequence: CASKAGYRNTEAFF. DNA of the CDR3: TGTGCCAGCAAAGCAGGGTATAGGAACACTGAAGCTTTCTTT.

The V gene is TRBV2, the J gene TRBJ2-5; tentative D call: TRBD1 (5 bases). With 6 bases removed from V and 1 base from J, the gap between germline ends came to 12 bases. Per germline, CDR1 SNHLY and CDR2 FYNNEI. This CDR3 contains 14 residues. The CDR3 nucleotides are TGTGCCAGCAGACCCAGACAGCCCCAAGAGACCCAGTACTTC. This sequence encodes CASRPRQPQETQYF.

This clone was observed once. The same CDR3 also results from other DNA sequences found in this sample. The CDR3 DNA follows: TGTGCCAGCAGTTACTCTCTGGGCACTAACTATGGCTACACCTTC. Its translation: CASSYSLGTNYGYTF. V gene TRBV6-5 combines with J gene TRBJ1-2; unclear D gene. The CDR3 is made up of 15 amino acids. The germline V and J ends were trimmed by 0 bases and 0 bases, with 8 bases remaining between them. Germline CDR1 MNHEY, CDR2 SVGAGI.

The J gene is TRBJ2-3, the V gene TRBV18; 8 bases agree with TRBD1. The CDR3 totals 20 residues. The V gene's germline CDR1 is KGHSH and CDR2 LQKENI. Trimming took 0 bases from V and 3 from J; bases not matched to a gene: 17. The CDR3 is CASSPPAAGGPHRDTDTQYF. CDR3 DNA: TGTGCCAGCTCACCACCGGCGGCAGGGGGCCCCCACCGGGATACAGATACGCAGTATTTT.